This T cell receptor (beta chain) was captured by sequencing in a study of blood T cells in healthy people across ages. Study results and caveats: Because donor CMV status was unknown, expanded clonotype changes were possibly confounded. Per million T cells, TCR beta diversity dropped roughly linearly as age increased.

A J-beta primer mix and a sample-barcoded 5' primer were used in a second PCR of about 6 to 12 cycles. Carrying 12 random nucleotides, a template-switch adaptor labeled each individual cDNA molecule. TCRdb re-derived calls from the 5' RACE reads in MiXCR, one entry per CDR3 protein. The repertoire consists of about 1,400,000 distinct CDR3 sequences, with almost 60% occurring once and the leading ten covering 6.7%. Remarks on this clonotype: The antigen is not known.

What was sequenced was blood. The clonotype was recovered from a man aged 18-30 years in good health.

The CDR3 sequence is CASRLAGLWTQYF. CDR3 sequence (DNA): TGTGCCAGCAGACTAGCGGGCCTGTGGACGCAGTATTTT. The V and J genes are TRBV6-2 or TRBV6-3 and TRBJ2-3, with TRBD2 matching 9 bases. V lost 6 bases to trimming and J lost 9 bases; unmatched junction nucleotides: 7. CDR1 and CDR2 (germline): MNHEY, SVGEGT. The CDR3 consists of 13 residues.